This passage covers 8 T cell receptor beta chains from one sample sequenced in a study of cytomegalovirus exposure and HLA in healthy donors. Sequencing was performed with immunoSEQ multiplex PCR; in TCRdb, only in-frame clones are kept and a portion is missing. Of about 62,000 clones listed, approximately 95% are singletons. Sample: PBMCs. All receptors come from a woman under 30 in good health and CMV-seropositive.

The chain couples TRBV19 to TRBJ1-1; tentatively, D is TRBD1 (6 bases). The CDR3 is 15 residues long. Trimming took off 8 bases at V and 1 base at J, with 17 bases between the two ends. Germline loops: CDR1 LNHDA, CDR2 SQIVND (reference sequence). The chain's CDR3 is CASWGSTGQNTEAFF. CDR3 nucleotides: TGTGCCAGTTGGGGTTCTACAGGGCAGAACACTGAAGCTTTCTTT.

The chain carries TRBV28 and TRBJ1-5, with TRBD1 as a possible D gene (5 bases). The CDR3 spans 12 residues. V lost 5 bases to trimming and J lost 7 bases, with 9 bases between them. Per the germline V gene, CDR1 is MDHEN and CDR2 is SYDVKM. This CDR3 reads CASSQGIQPQHF. The CDR3 DNA sequence: TGTGCCAGCAGTCAGGGTATCCAGCCCCAGCATTTT. Filled out from reference TRBV28 and TRBJ1-5, the complete variable domain reads DVKVTQSSRYLVKRTGEKVFLECVQDMDHENMFWYRQDPGLGLRLIYFSYDVKMKEKGDIPEGYSVSREKKERFSLILESASTNQTSMYLCASSQGIQPQHFGDGTRLSIL.

V is TRBV19 and J is TRBJ1-6; 7 nucleotides match TRBD1. J gave up 8 bases and V 2 bases, and 3 bases lay outside the gene matches. This CDR3 contains 14 residues. Germline V gives CDR1 LNHDA, CDR2 SQIVND (reference sequence). Written as DNA, the CDR3 is TGTGCCAGTAGTATAACAGGGGCGGATTCACCCCTCCACTTT. Its translation is CASSITGADSPLHF.

The V call is TRBV2, the J call TRBJ1-2, with unresolved D. The CDR3 runs 14 residues. With 6 bases removed from V and 0 bases from J, the gap between germline ends came to 11 bases. The germline CDR1 and CDR2 sequences are SNHLY and FYNNEI. CDR3 loop: CASRERSANYGYTF. As DNA, the CDR3 is TGTGCCAGCAGAGAGAGGTCCGCTAACTATGGCTACACCTTC.

The chain carries TRBV4-1 and TRBJ2-7, with 12 bases matching TRBD2. The CDR3 contains 17 residues. With V trimmed by 1 base and J by 0 bases, 4 bases remained unmatched. From germline, CDR1 is MGHRA and CDR2 YSYEKL. CDR3 in DNA: TGCGCCAGCAGCCAAGTTCCGACTAGCGGGAGCTCCTACGAGCAGTACTTC. Protein sequence: CASSQVPTSGSSYEQYF.

This clone was observed a single time. The genes are TRBV5-6 and TRBJ2-7; the D gene is possibly TRBD2 (7 bases). Germline V CDR1 and CDR2: SGHDT, YYEEEE. The ends were cut back, 2 bases at V and 2 bases at J, with 11 bases in the middle. The CDR3 is 14 residues long. The CDR3 loop reads CASSFGGPTYEQYF. The CDR3 nucleotides are TGTGCCAGCAGCTTCGGGGGGCCCACCTACGAGCAGTACTTC.

The V call is TRBV6-5, the J call TRBJ1-1, with unresolved D. V was clipped by 0 bases and J by 6 bases, with 8 bases between them. The germline gives CDR1 MNHEY, CDR2 SVGAGI. The CDR3 has 13 residues. The DNA of the CDR3 is TGTGCCAGCAGTTACTCTCGAGAGGCTGAAGCTTTCTTT. Encoded protein: CASSYSREAEAFF.

V usage is TRBV5-4 and J usage is TRBJ2-5, with D possibly being TRBD2 (5 bases). CDR1 SGHNT and CDR2 YYREEE come from the germline V gene (reference sequence). The CDR3 is made up of 14 amino acids. V was pared by 0 bases and J by 4 bases, with 10 bases between. The CDR3 DNA reads TGTGCCAGCAGCTTGGGACTAACGAGAGAGACCCAGTACTTC. It yields the protein CASSLGLTRETQYF.